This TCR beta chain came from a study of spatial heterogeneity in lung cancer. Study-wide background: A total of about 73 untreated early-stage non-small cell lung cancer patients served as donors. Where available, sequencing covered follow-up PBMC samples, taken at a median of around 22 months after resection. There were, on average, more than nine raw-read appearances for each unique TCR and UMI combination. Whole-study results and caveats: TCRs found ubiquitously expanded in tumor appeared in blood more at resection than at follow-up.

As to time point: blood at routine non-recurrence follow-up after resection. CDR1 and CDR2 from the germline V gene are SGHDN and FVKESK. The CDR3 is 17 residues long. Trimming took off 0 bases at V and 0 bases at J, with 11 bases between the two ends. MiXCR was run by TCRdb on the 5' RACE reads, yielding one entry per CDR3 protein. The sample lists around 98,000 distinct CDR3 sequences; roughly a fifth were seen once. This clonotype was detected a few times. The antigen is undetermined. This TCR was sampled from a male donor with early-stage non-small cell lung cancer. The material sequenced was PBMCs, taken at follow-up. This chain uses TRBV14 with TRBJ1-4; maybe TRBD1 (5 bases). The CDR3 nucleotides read TGTGCCAGCAGCCAAGATGTCGGGGCTGCAACTAATGAAAAACTGTTTTTT. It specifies CASSQDVGAATNEKLFF. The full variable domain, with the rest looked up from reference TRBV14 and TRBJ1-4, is EAGVTQFPSHSVIEKGQTVTLRCDPISGHDNLYWYRRVMGKEIKFLLHFVKESKQDESGMPNNRFLAERTGGTYSTLKVQPAELEDSGVYFCASSQDVGAATNEKLFFGSGTQLSVL.